This TCR beta chain was observed in a study of blood T cells in healthy people across ages. Study-wide findings and caveats: Getting older went along with TCR beta diversity per million T cells dropping roughly linearly.

With each sample, at least 5 micrograms of total RNA were extracted. The V end lost 4 bases, the J end lost 4 bases, and 13 bases lay between the germline ends. This CDR3 has 14 residues. Germline-derived CDR1 and CDR2 are MNHNY and SVGAGI (reference sequence). PCR was performed a second time for about 6 to 12 cycles using a sample-barcoded 5' primer and a J-beta primer mix. Every sample gave at least 3 million paired-end reads containing CDR3. TCRdb re-called the 5' RACE reads with MiXCR, one entry per CDR3 protein. This table has around 750,000 distinct CDR3 sequences, about 48% appearing once. This clonotype has more than one count but fewer than ten. As yet, its antigen is unknown.

Sequenced sample: blood. This clonotype originated in a man older than 75 in good health. The chain is built from TRBV6-6 and TRBJ1-2, with a possible D match to TRBD1 (5 bases). The CDR3, as DNA: TGTGCCAGCAGTTCCCTAACCGGGACCTATGGCTACACCTTC. Residues: CASSSLTGTYGYTF.